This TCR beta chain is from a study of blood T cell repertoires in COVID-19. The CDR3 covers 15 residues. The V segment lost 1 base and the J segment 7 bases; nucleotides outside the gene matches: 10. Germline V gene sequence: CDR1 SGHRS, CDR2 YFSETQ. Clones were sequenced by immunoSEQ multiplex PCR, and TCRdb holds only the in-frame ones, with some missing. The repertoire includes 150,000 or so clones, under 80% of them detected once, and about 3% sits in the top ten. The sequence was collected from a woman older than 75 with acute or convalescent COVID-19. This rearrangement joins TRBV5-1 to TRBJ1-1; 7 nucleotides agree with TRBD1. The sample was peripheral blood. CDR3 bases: TGCGCCAGCAGCTTGCCGGGTCAGGGGGGAGGTGAAGCTTTCTTT. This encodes CASSLPGQGGGEAFF.